These 10 T cell receptor beta chains were sequenced from one sample in a study of molecular identifiers for immune sequencing clone quantification. TCRdb re-called the PCR reads with MiXCR, one entry per CDR3 protein. Of about 320,000 distinct CDR3 sequences in the sample, roughly 23% were seen once. Material for sequencing was naive CD8+ T cells from blood, with Jurkat cell RNA spiked in. Subset here: FACS-sorted CD8+CD4-CCR7+CD45RA+ naive T cells. These receptor sequences come from a human donor in good health. Some libraries in this study had Jurkat cell RNA spiked in.

On this clonotype itself: A single base separates this from a much larger clone, so it may be a read error. CDR3 in amino acids: CASSSRTSGPGDTRYF. The CDR3 nucleotides are TGTGCCAGCAGCTCCAGGACTAGCGGCCCAGGAGATACGCGGTATTTT. The V call is TRBV7-9, the J call TRBJ2-3, with TRBD2 matching 10 bases. CDR1 and CDR2 from the germline V gene are SEHNR and FQNEAQ (reference sequence). CDR3 length: 16 amino acids.

The chain links TRBV5-1 to TRBJ2-7; 7 positions agree with TRBD1. The CDR3 runs 16 residues. From germline, CDR1 is SGHRS and CDR2 YFSETQ. Trimming took 2 bases from V and 3 from J; bases not matched to a gene: 11. CDR3 amino acids: CASSFTGTVTFYEQYF. For the CDR3, the DNA is TGCGCCAGCAGCTTCACCGGGACAGTTACTTTCTACGAGCAGTACTTC.

A remark on this clonotype: A much larger clone lies a single base off, so this may be a read error. V is TRBV19 and J is TRBJ2-3; 7 positions match TRBD1. The CDR3 runs to 15 residues. The V gene's germline CDR1 is LNHDA and CDR2 SQIVND (reference sequence). Trimming removed 5 bases from V and 5 bases from J; junction bases left unmatched: 10. The CDR3 DNA follows: TGTGCCAGTAGTGAAAAAGAACAGGGGTTAGATACGCAGTATTTT. Residues: CASSEKEQGLDTQYF.

This clonotype was counted many times. The rearrangement links TRBV6-5 to TRBJ2-1; 8 bases are a match to TRBD1. The CDR3 has 17 residues. Trimming took 5 bases from V and 6 from J; bases not matched to a gene: 15. In germline, CDR1 is MNHEY, CDR2 SVGAGI. The CDR3 region has the DNA TGTGCCAGCAGTCCTATCGCCCCTTGGACAGGGATCAATGAGCAGTTCTTC. Residues: CASSPIAPWTGINEQFF.

This chain joins TRBV2 and TRBJ1-3, with a weak D call TRBD1 (5 bases). In germline, CDR1 is SNHLY, CDR2 FYNNEI. Trimming pared 6 bases from V and 0 bases from J, leaving 9 bases between. The CDR3 spans 14 residues. CDR3: CASRDTYSGNTIYF. Here the CDR3 DNA reads TGTGCCAGCAGGGACACGTACTCTGGAAACACCATATATTTT.

This sequence joins TRBV11-2 and TRBJ1-6; D not resolved. V was cut by 2 bases and J by 7 bases, with 6 bases left in between. In germline, CDR1 is SGHAT, CDR2 FQNNGV. The CDR3 consists of 13 residues. The DNA for the CDR3 is TGTGCCAGCAGCTTACGCCCGAATTCACCCCTCCACTTT. It codes for CASSLRPNSPLHF.

This clonotype was picked up many times. This chain connects TRBV5-6 to TRBJ2-3; D gene unclear. Trimming shortened V by 3 bases and J by 4 bases, and 6 bases separated the two germline ends. The CDR3 length is 12 residues. Germline V gene lookup returns CDR1 SGHDT and CDR2 YYEEEE. The CDR3 is CASSSLPDTQYF. In DNA form, the CDR3 reads TGTGCCAGCAGCTCCCTTCCAGATACGCAGTATTTT.

The rearrangement joins TRBV7-9 to TRBJ1-1, with D perhaps matching TRBD1 (5 bases). The germline V and J ends were trimmed by 1 base and 1 base, with 7 bases remaining between them. This CDR3 spans 14 amino acids. CDR1 and CDR2 (germline): SEHNR, FQNEAQ (reference sequence). CDR3 residues: CASSLGQWNTEAFF. The DNA for the CDR3 is TGTGCCAGCAGCTTAGGACAGTGGAACACTGAAGCTTTCTTT.

There are many counts of this clonotype. The genes are TRBV7-9 and TRBJ2-5, with D perhaps being TRBD1 or TRBD2 (5 bases each). CDR1 is SEHNR, CDR2 FQNEAQ, per germline (reference sequence). The CDR3 totals 14 residues. Trimming took off 1 base at V and 3 bases at J, with 9 bases between the two ends. The CDR3 loop reads CASSLGVGEETQYF. Here the CDR3 DNA reads TGTGCCAGCAGCTTAGGCGTGGGGGAAGAGACCCAGTACTTC.

In this sample, this clonotype turned up many times. V gene TRBV28 combines with J gene TRBJ2-7, with 10 positions matching TRBD2. Germline V gene sequence: CDR1 MDHEN, CDR2 SYDVKM. The junction had 7 bases not matched to a gene; V was cut back by 5 bases and J by 3 bases. The CDR3 has 15 residues. The CDR3 DNA sequence: TGTGCCAGCAGTCTTACCTGGACTAGCGGCTACGAGCAGTACTTC. Translation: CASSLTWTSGYEQYF.